The 24 T cell receptor beta chains below all came from one sample that was sequenced in a study of Ad26.COV2.S vaccination and SARS-CoV-2 variants. Treatment indicated: 15 to 20 received Ad26.COV2.S at low or high dose, single or two shots; 5 received placebo; per-sample allocation not given. Sampling occurred on day 63 after the first vaccine or placebo injection. Produced via immunoSEQ multiplex PCR; TCRdb's table is partial and in-frame only. Of around 320,000 clones listed, about nine tenths were seen once; the top ten hold roughly 3.6%. The sample here was peripheral blood, taken in a trial of Ad26.COV2.S vaccine versus placebo. The receptors were gathered from a person aged 18-65 years who received the Ad26.COV2.S COVID-19 vaccine or a placebo.

This chain uses TRBV12-5 with TRBJ2-5, with D possibly TRBD1 on 6 matching bases. The CDR3 consists of 12 residues. With 7 bases removed from V and 5 bases from J, the gap between germline ends came to 11 bases. CDR1 LGHNT and CDR2 FRNRAP come from the germline V gene. CDR3 in DNA: TGTGCTAGTGCTAGGGGGTGGGAGACCCAGTACTTC. Translated, it gives CASARGWETQYF.

The CDR3 sequence is CASSQEGWNEQFF. In DNA, the CDR3 is TGTGCCAGCAGCCAAGAAGGATGGAATGAGCAGTTCTTC. The V and J genes are TRBV4-2 and TRBJ2-1; D remains ambiguous. The ends were cut back, 0 bases at V and 7 bases at J, with 7 bases in the middle. The length of the CDR3 is 13 residues. Looked up from germline, CDR1 is LGHNA and CDR2 is YNFKEQ.

The chain carries TRBV3-1 (or the pseudogene TRBV3-2) and TRBJ2-3, with a possible D match to TRBD2 (5 bases). Germline CDR1 reads LGHDT; CDR2 reads YNNKEL (reference sequence). V lost 3 bases to trimming and J lost 5 bases, with 12 bases between them. The CDR3 consists of 14 residues. The CDR3 region is CASSHLDWKDTQYF. CDR3 DNA sequence: TGTGCCAGCAGCCACCTGGACTGGAAAGATACGCAGTATTTT.

V usage is TRBV14 and J usage is TRBJ2-7; no clear D gene. CDR1 and CDR2 (germline): SGHDN, FVKESK. Between the trimmed V and J ends, which lost 2 bases and 5 bases, there was a span of 22 bases. The CDR3 covers 17 residues. The CDR3: CASSQIPPKSLGHEQYF. CDR3 sequence (DNA): TGTGCCAGCAGCCAAATACCCCCCAAGAGCCTAGGCCACGAGCAGTACTTC.

The chain employs TRBV2 and TRBJ1-1; 7 positions match TRBD1. The CDR3 sequence is 14 residues long. Germline loops: CDR1 SNHLY, CDR2 FYNNEI. Trimming at V came to 7 bases and at J to 1 base, leaving 6 bases not matched to a gene. The CDR3 DNA follows: TGTGCCAGCACTCAGACAGGGAGGAACACTGAAGCTTTCTTT. It translates to CASTQTGRNTEAFF.

The chain couples TRBV5-1 to TRBJ1-2; D perhaps matches TRBD1 (6 bases). The V end was cut by 4 bases, the J end by 2 bases, with 18 bases between. CDR1 and CDR2 (germline): SGHRS, YFSETQ. The CDR3 contains 16 residues. CDR3 region: CASSVPTGRGNYGYTF. Written as DNA, the CDR3 is TGCGCCAGCAGCGTCCCCACAGGGAGAGGAAACTATGGCTACACCTTC. The full variable domain, completed using reference TRBV5-1 and TRBJ1-2, is KAGVTQTPRYLIKTRGQQVTLSCSPISGHRSVSWYQQTPGQGLQFLFEYFSETQRNKGNFPGRFSGRQFSNSRSEMNVSTLELGDSALYLCASSVPTGRGNYGYTFGSGTRLTVV.

This chain links TRBV9 with TRBJ2-2; 8 bases line up with TRBD2. The CDR3 runs to 16 residues. Trimming at V came to 4 bases and at J to 3 bases, leaving 8 bases not matched to a gene. From germline, CDR1 is SGDLS and CDR2 YYNGEE. As DNA, the CDR3 is TGTGCCAGCAGCCCCCCCGGGGGGGGGTACACCGGGGAGCTGTTTTTT. This sequence encodes CASSPPGGGYTGELFF.

J is TRBJ1-3 and V is TRBV19; a weak D match, TRBD1 (5 bases). CDR1 is LNHDA, CDR2 SQIVND, per germline (reference sequence). The V gene lost 7 bases and the J gene lost 2 bases, with 9 bases spanning the gap. This CDR3 is built from 13 residues. The CDR3 sequence is CASIDSPGNTIYF. CDR3 DNA sequence: TGTGCCAGTATCGACAGCCCTGGAAACACCATATATTTT.

The chain employs TRBV19 and TRBJ1-2; 10 bases map to TRBD1. CDR3 length: 15 amino acids. Germline-derived CDR1 and CDR2 are LNHDA and SQIVND (reference sequence). The V segment lost 5 bases and the J segment 4 bases; nucleotides outside the gene matches: 7. The CDR3 DNA reads as TGTGCCAGTAGTTTACCGGGACAGGGGACCTATGGCTACACCTTC. It specifies CASSLPGQGTYGYTF. The whole variable domain, filled in from reference TRBV19 and TRBJ1-2, reads DGGITQSPKYLFRKEGQNVTLSCEQNLNHDAMYWYRQDPGQGLRLIYYSQIVNDFQKGDIAEGYSVSREKKESFPLTVTSAQKNPTAFYLCASSLPGQGTYGYTFGSGTRLTVV.

The rearrangement links TRBV6-4 to TRBJ1-6, with no clear D. The germline V gene encodes CDR1 MRHNA and CDR2 SNTAGT. The CDR3 extends over 15 amino acids. Trimming pared 8 bases from V and 0 bases from J, leaving 11 bases between. The CDR3 sequence: CASRPESSYNSPLHF. CDR3 DNA: TGTGCCAGCCGCCCAGAGAGCTCCTATAATTCACCCCTCCACTTT.

The V gene is TRBV7-2, the J gene TRBJ2-7; TRBD1 matches at 10 bases. From germline, CDR1 is SGHTA and CDR2 FQGNSA. With V trimmed by 5 bases and J by 4 bases, 8 bases remained unmatched. This CDR3 has 15 amino acids. The CDR3 region has the DNA TGTGCCAGCAGCGTACCGGGACAGGGGAAGTACGAGCAGTACTTC. Translated: CASSVPGQGKYEQYF.

The chain couples TRBV10-2 to TRBJ1-1; D unclear. Trimming cost V 0 bases and J 5 bases, with 4 bases left between them. CDR3 length equals 12 residues. Germline V lookup: CDR1 WSHSY, CDR2 SAAADI. The DNA of the CDR3 is TGCGCCAGCAGTGAGTCCTTAACTGAAGCTTTCTTT. This translates into CASSESLTEAFF.

The rearrangement links TRBV7-8 to TRBJ1-5; no clear D gene. Germline-derived CDR1 and CDR2 are SGHVS and FQNEAQ. V gave up 1 base and J gave up 0 bases, with 10 bases separating them. The CDR3 covers 16 residues. The CDR3 DNA sequence: TGTGCCAGCAGCTTAGAGGGCGACGTTAGCAATCAGCCCCAGCATTTT. Its protein product is CASSLEGDVSNQPQHF. The complete variable domain, with remaining parts taken from reference TRBV7-8 and TRBJ1-5, reads GAGVSQSPRYKVAKRGQDVALRCDPISGHVSLFWYQQALGQGPEFLTYFQNEAQLDKSGLPSDRFFAERPEGSVSTLKIQRTQQEDSAVYLCASSLEGDVSNQPQHFGDGTRLSIL.

V and J are TRBV7-3 and TRBJ2-5; 10 bases line up with TRBD2. The CDR3 length is 16 residues. Germline V gives CDR1 SGHTA, CDR2 FQGTGA. Trimming took 1 base from V and 3 from J; bases not matched to a gene: 5. CDR3 residues: CASSLMPLAGEETQYF. CDR3 coding DNA: TGTGCCAGCAGCTTAATGCCCCTAGCGGGAGAAGAGACCCAGTACTTC.

This rearrangement joins TRBV4-1 to TRBJ2-5; no definite D call. The length of the CDR3 is 17 residues. CDR1 is MGHRA and CDR2 is YSYEKL in the germline V gene. With 0 bases removed from V and 2 bases from J, the gap between germline ends came to 16 bases. CDR3 sequence (DNA): TGCGCCAGCAGCCAAGAAGTTCTTGGGAAACTACAAGAGACCCAGTACTTC. Translated, it gives CASSQEVLGKLQETQYF.

J is TRBJ1-2 and V is TRBV6-5; 10 nucleotides agree with TRBD1. CDR1 is MNHEY, CDR2 SVGAGI, per germline. After removal of 7 bases from V and 8 bases from J, the junction contained 10 bases not matched to a gene. This CDR3 comprises 14 residues. CDR3 region: CASTQWGTGDGYTF. The DNA of the CDR3 is TGTGCCAGCACGCAATGGGGGACAGGGGACGGCTACACCTTC.

V and J are TRBV7-6 and TRBJ2-3; D is unresolved. Germline V gene sequence: CDR1 SGHVS, CDR2 FNYEAQ. V was trimmed by 1 base and J by 0 bases, leaving 14 bases between them. The CDR3 is made up of 17 amino acids. The CDR3 sequence: CASSLGPRHTSTDTQYF. CDR3 coding DNA: TGTGCCAGCAGCTTAGGTCCCAGACATACTAGCACAGATACGCAGTATTTT.

This chain links TRBV5-1 with TRBJ1-1, with 7 bases identical to TRBD1. Germline loops: CDR1 SGHRS, CDR2 YFSETQ. J gave up 8 bases and V 3 bases, and 4 bases lay outside the gene matches. This CDR3 spans 12 amino acids. CDR3 in DNA: TGCGCCAGCAGCTCCCGACAGGGAGAAGCTTTCTTT. Its protein is CASSSRQGEAFF.

The chain couples TRBV11-2 to TRBJ2-1; D might be TRBD1 (6 bases). The CDR3 consists of 14 residues. Germline values: CDR1 SGHAT, CDR2 FQNNGV. V lost 4 bases and J lost 6, with 13 bases in between. DNA for the CDR3: TGTGCCAGCAGCTCCGGGACAAAGATCAATGAGCAGTTCTTC. This translates into CASSSGTKINEQFF.

The V call is TRBV7-9, the J call TRBJ1-2; 9 nucleotides line up with TRBD1. V was clipped by 5 bases and J by 2 bases; unmatched bases: 9. CDR1 and CDR2 (germline): SEHNR, FQNEAQ (reference sequence). The CDR3 covers 16 residues. The CDR3 DNA reads as TGTGCCAGCAGCACATGGGACAGGGAAGAGAACTATGGCTACACCTTC. Translated, it gives CASSTWDREENYGYTF.

This chain links TRBV7-9 with TRBJ2-3; 12 nucleotides match TRBD2. V lost 11 bases, J lost 2 bases, and 11 bases stayed unmatched. This CDR3 is 16 amino acids long. Germline V gene lookup returns CDR1 SEHNR and CDR2 FQNEAQ (reference sequence). The CDR3 protein is CAHRGTSGGPTDTQYF. In nucleotides, the CDR3 is TGTGCCCACAGGGGAACTAGCGGGGGGCCCACAGATACGCAGTATTTT. The variable domain in full, with the rest retrieved from reference TRBV7-9 and TRBJ2-3, is DTGVSQNPRHKITKRGQNVTFRCDPISEHNRLYWYRQTLGQGPEFLTYFQNEAQLEKSRLLSDRFSAERPKGSFSTLEIQRTEQGDSAMYLCAHRGTSGGPTDTQYFGPGTRLTVL.

V and J are TRBV19 and TRBJ1-3, with 7 positions matching TRBD1. Per the germline V gene, CDR1 is LNHDA and CDR2 is SQIVND (reference sequence). This CDR3 contains 14 residues. The V and J ends lost 5 bases and 4 bases, in that order; junction bases with no gene match: 5. CDR3 region: CASSAQGLGNTIYF. The CDR3 nucleotides are TGTGCCAGTAGTGCACAGGGGCTGGGAAACACCATATATTTT.

The rearrangement joins TRBV11-2 to TRBJ2-3; D is unresolved. V was clipped by 0 bases and J by 0 bases, with 4 bases between them. The CDR3 totals 14 residues. Germline loops: CDR1 SGHAT, CDR2 FQNNGV. The CDR3 sequence is CASSLEVSTDTQYF. Written as DNA, the CDR3 is TGTGCCAGCAGCTTAGAGGTTAGCACAGATACGCAGTATTTT.

The genes are TRBV19 and TRBJ1-6; D is undetermined. CDR1 LNHDA and CDR2 SQIVND come from the germline V gene (reference sequence). CDR3 length equals 13 residues. V lost 4 bases and J lost 6, with 7 bases in between. The CDR3, as DNA: TGTGCCAGTAGTAAAACGGGTAATTCACCCCTCCACTTT. Protein product: CASSKTGNSPLHF.